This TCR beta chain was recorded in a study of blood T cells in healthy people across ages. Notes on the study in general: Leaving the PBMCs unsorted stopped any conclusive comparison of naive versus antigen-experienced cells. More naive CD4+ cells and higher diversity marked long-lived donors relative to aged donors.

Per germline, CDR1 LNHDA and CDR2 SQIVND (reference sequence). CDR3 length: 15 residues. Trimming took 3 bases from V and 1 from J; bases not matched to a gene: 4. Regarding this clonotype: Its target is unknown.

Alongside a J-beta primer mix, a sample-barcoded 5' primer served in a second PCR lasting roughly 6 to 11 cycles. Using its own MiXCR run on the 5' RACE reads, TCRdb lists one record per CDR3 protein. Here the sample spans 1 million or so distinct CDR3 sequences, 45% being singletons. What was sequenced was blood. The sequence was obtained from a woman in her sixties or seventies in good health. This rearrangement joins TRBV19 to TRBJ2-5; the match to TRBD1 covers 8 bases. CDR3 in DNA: TGTGCCAGTAGTATCCTAGGACAGGGCCAAGAGACCCAGTACTTC. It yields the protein CASSILGQGQETQYF.